Detailed here is one TCR beta chain. The junction had 11 bases not matched to a gene; V was cut back by 8 bases and J by 5 bases. Germline CDR1 is SEHNR and CDR2 is FQNEAQ (reference sequence). The CDR3 contains 15 residues. This sample is part of a study of cytomegalovirus exposure and HLA in healthy donors. The PCR contained 60 Vbeta and 13 Jbeta primers. Measured with immunoSEQ multiplex PCR; TCRdb has only the in-frame clones, and not every one. The sample gives about 270,000 clones, just over 70% of which show up once; 2% to 2.5% is in the top ten. The sequence was obtained from a female donor in good health and CMV-seronegative. The sequenced material came from PBMCs. The V gene is TRBV7-9, the J gene TRBJ1-1; TRBD1 agrees at 10 bases. DNA for the CDR3: TGTGCCAGCTACCGGGACAGGGGAGAGGGTACTGAAGCTTTCTTT. Translation: CASYRDRGEGTEAFF.